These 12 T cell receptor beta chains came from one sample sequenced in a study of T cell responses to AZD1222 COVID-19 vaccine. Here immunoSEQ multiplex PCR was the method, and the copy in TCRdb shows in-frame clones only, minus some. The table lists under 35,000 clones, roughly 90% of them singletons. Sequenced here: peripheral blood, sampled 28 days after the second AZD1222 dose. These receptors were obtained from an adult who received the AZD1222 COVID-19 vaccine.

This CDR3 reads CASSESSGTANYGYTF. CDR3 sequence (DNA): TGTGCCAGCAGTGAGTCTTCCGGGACAGCGAACTATGGCTACACCTTC. This rearrangement joins TRBV6-4 to TRBJ1-2, with 7 nucleotides matching TRBD1. J gave up 2 bases and V 3 bases, and 9 bases lay outside the gene matches. The CDR3 sequence is 16 residues long. Germline values: CDR1 MRHNA, CDR2 SNTAGT.

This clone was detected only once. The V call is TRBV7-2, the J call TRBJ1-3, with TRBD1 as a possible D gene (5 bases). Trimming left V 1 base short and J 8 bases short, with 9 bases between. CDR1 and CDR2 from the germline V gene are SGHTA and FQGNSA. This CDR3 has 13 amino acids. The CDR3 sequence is CASSLVQADTIYF. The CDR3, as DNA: TGTGCCAGCAGCTTAGTACAGGCGGACACCATATATTTT.

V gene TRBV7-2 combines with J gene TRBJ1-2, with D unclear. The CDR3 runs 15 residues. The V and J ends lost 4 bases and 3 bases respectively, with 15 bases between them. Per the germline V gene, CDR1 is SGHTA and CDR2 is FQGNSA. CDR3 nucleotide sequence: TGTGCCAGCAGCTCCCCTGGACCGATAGACTATGGCTACACCTTC. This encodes CASSSPGPIDYGYTF. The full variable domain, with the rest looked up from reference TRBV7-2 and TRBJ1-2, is GAGVSQSPSNKVTEKGKDVELRCDPISGHTALYWYRQSLGQGLEFLIYFQGNSAPDKSGLPSDRFSAERTGGSVSTLTIQRTQQEDSAVYLCASSSPGPIDYGYTFGSGTRLTVV.

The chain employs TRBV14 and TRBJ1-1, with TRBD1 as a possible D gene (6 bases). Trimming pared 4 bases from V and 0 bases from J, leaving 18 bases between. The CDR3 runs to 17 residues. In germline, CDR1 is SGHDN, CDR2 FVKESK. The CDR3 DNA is TGTGCCAGCAGCCCCTATAACAGGGTCTCGGTGAACACTGAAGCTTTCTTT. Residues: CASSPYNRVSVNTEAFF.

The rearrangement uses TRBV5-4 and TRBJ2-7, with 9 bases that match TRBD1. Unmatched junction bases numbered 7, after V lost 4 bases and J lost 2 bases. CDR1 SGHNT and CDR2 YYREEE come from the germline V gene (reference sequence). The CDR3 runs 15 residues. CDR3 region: CASSDGQGRTYEQYF. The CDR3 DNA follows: TGTGCCAGCAGCGACGGACAGGGGAGAACCTACGAGCAGTACTTC.

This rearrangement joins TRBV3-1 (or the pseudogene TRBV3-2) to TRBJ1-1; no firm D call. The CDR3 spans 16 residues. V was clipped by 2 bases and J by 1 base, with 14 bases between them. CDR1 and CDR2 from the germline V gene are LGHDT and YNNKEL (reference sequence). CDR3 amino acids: CASSQFRAGKNTEAFF. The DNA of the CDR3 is TGTGCCAGCAGCCAATTTCGAGCCGGAAAGAACACTGAAGCTTTCTTT.

CDR3: CASSFRGQLYEQYF. CDR3 DNA sequence: TGTGCCAGCAGTTTTAGGGGACAGCTCTACGAGCAGTACTTC. This chain joins TRBV28 and TRBJ2-7, with TRBD1 identical over 7 bases. Unmatched junction bases numbered 5, after V lost 3 bases and J lost 3 bases. Germline V gene data show CDR1 as MDHEN and CDR2 as SYDVKM. This CDR3 region has 14 residues.

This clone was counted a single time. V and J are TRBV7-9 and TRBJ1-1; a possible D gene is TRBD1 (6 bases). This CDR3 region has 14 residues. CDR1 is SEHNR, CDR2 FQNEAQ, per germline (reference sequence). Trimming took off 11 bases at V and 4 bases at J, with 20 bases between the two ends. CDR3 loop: CAGEFYVRGTEAFF. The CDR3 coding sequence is TGTGCCGGTGAATTCTATGTCAGGGGCACTGAAGCTTTCTTT. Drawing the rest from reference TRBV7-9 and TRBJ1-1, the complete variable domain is DTGVSQNPRHKITKRGQNVTFRCDPISEHNRLYWYRQTLGQGPEFLTYFQNEAQLEKSRLLSDRFSAERPKGSFSTLEIQRTEQGDSAMYLCAGEFYVRGTEAFFGQGTRLTVV.

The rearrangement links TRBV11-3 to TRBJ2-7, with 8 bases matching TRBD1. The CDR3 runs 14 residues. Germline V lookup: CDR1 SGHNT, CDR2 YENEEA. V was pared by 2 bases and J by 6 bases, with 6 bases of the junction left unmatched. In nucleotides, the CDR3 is TGTGCCAGCAGCTTAAATCAGGGGGCAACCGAGCAGTACTTC. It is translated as CASSLNQGATEQYF.

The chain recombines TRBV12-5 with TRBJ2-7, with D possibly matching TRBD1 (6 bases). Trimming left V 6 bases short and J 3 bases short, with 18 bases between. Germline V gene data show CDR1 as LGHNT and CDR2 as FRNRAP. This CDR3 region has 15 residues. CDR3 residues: CASGTGQRGFYEQYF. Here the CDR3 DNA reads TGTGCTAGTGGAACCGGACAGAGGGGGTTCTACGAGCAGTACTTC.

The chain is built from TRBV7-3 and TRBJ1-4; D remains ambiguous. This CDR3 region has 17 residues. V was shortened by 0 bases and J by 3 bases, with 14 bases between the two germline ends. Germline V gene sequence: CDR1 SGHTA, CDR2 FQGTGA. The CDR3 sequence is CASSLTMTQRSNEKLFF. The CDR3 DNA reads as TGTGCCAGCAGCTTAACGATGACACAGCGCTCTAATGAAAAACTGTTTTTT.

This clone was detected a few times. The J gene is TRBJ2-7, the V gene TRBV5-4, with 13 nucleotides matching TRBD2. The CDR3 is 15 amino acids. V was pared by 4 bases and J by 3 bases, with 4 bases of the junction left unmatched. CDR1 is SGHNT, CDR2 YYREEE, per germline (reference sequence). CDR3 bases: TGTGCCAGCAGCGCCGGACTAGCGGGGGTCTACGAGCAGTACTTC. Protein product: CASSAGLAGVYEQYF.